This is a list of T cell receptor beta chains from one sample in a study of T cell repertoires in cytomegalovirus infection. TCRdb reanalysed the reads using MiXCR and keeps one entry per CDR3 protein. The sample contains approximately 500,000 distinct CDR3 sequences, about 17% of which appear only once. The specimen was CD8+ T cells from PBMCs. Source of these receptors: a human donor in good health (CMV status not recorded). Some clones in this sample may be carry-over from other donors' samples. Both conserved end residues are part of each CDR3. The D gene is left open where the match is weak. Not every row has a clone size; where given, it reads once, few, many or a size class.

j_call: TRBJ2-3
d_call: NA
clone_size: many
v_call: TRBV7-9
cdr3_aa: CASSLGSGESTDTQYF
cdr3_nt: TGTGCCAGCAGCTTAGGGTCCGGGGAGTCCACAGATACGCAGTATTTT

j_call: TRBJ1-1
d_call: NA
clone_size: few
v_call: TRBV10-3
cdr3_aa: CAISGTAGGAFF
cdr3_nt: TGTGCCATCAGTGGGACCGCTGGGGGGGCTTTCTTT

j_call: TRBJ2-4
d_call: TRBD1
clone_size: many
v_call: TRBV29-1
cdr3_aa: CSVPTTGERDQYF
cdr3_nt: TGCAGCGTTCCCACTACAGGGGAGAGGGATCAGTACTTC

j_call: TRBJ2-5
d_call: TRBD2
clone_size: NA
v_call: TRBV6-2/TRBV6-3
cdr3_aa: CASSVSTSGKETQYF
cdr3_nt: TGTGCCAGCAGTGTGAGCACTAGCGGAAAAGAGACCCAGTACTTC

j_call: TRBJ1-6
d_call: TRBD1
clone_size: few
v_call: TRBV14
cdr3_aa: CASSQDGFEGDRESPLHF
cdr3_nt: TGTGCCAGCAGCCAAGATGGTTTTGAAGGGGACAGGGAATCGCCCCTCCACTTT

j_call: TRBJ2-1
d_call: NA
clone_size: NA
v_call: TRBV19
cdr3_aa: CASSLGPAREQFF
cdr3_nt: TGTGCCAGTAGTCTTGGACCCGCCCGGGAGCAGTTCTTC

j_call: TRBJ2-7
d_call: TRBD2
clone_size: NA
v_call: TRBV5-6
cdr3_aa: CASSSGTRAYEQYF
cdr3_nt: TGTGCCAGCAGCAGCGGGACCCGTGCCTACGAGCAGTACTTC

j_call: TRBJ2-5
d_call: NA
clone_size: few
v_call: TRBV5-1
cdr3_aa: CASSFKLRVGTQYF
cdr3_nt: TGCGCCAGCAGCTTTAAGCTCCGAGTTGGGACCCAGTACTTC

j_call: TRBJ1-5
d_call: NA
clone_size: NA
v_call: TRBV11-2
cdr3_aa: CASSLGRGQTLNQPQHF
cdr3_nt: TGTGCCAGCAGCTTAGGCCGGGGCCAAACCCTTAATCAGCCCCAGCATTTT

j_call: TRBJ1-3
d_call: NA
clone_size: many
v_call: TRBV6-8
cdr3_aa: CASRIIGRMDSSGNTIYF
cdr3_nt: TGTGCCAGCAGGATTATAGGGAGAATGGACAGCTCTGGAAACACCATATATTTT

j_call: TRBJ2-3
d_call: TRBD2
clone_size: NA
v_call: TRBV24-1
cdr3_aa: CATSAPGLAESTDTQYF
cdr3_nt: TGTGCCACCAGTGCTCCGGGACTAGCGGAAAGCACAGATACGCAGTATTTT

j_call: TRBJ1-2
d_call: TRBD1
clone_size: few
v_call: TRBV28
cdr3_aa: CASSSSGGRDGYTF
cdr3_nt: TGTGCCAGCAGTTCCTCAGGGGGTAGGGATGGCTACACCTTC

j_call: TRBJ2-2
d_call: TRBD1
clone_size: few
v_call: TRBV29-1
cdr3_aa: CSADRGDTGELFF
cdr3_nt: TGCAGCGCTGACAGGGGGGACACCGGGGAGCTGTTTTTT

j_call: TRBJ1-1
d_call: NA
clone_size: few
v_call: TRBV19
cdr3_aa: CASSGGVQMHEAFF
cdr3_nt: TGTGCCAGTAGTGGCGGGGTCCAGATGCATGAAGCTTTCTTT

j_call: TRBJ2-1
d_call: TRBD2
clone_size: NA
v_call: TRBV20-1
cdr3_aa: CSARTSASHLGEQFF
cdr3_nt: TGCAGTGCCCGGACTAGCGCCTCCCACTTGGGTGAGCAGTTCTTC

j_call: TRBJ1-1
d_call: NA
clone_size: many
v_call: TRBV12-3/TRBV12-4
cdr3_aa: CATGPPVVTEAFF
cdr3_nt: TGTGCCACGGGCCCCCCGGTTGTCACTGAAGCTTTCTTT

j_call: TRBJ2-3
d_call: NA
clone_size: many
v_call: TRBV7-2
cdr3_aa: CASTERSGSTDTQYF
cdr3_nt: TGTGCCAGCACCGAGAGGTCGGGATCCACAGATACGCAGTATTTT

j_call: TRBJ2-5
d_call: TRBD2
clone_size: few
v_call: TRBV5-5
cdr3_aa: CASSKTDGGAQYF
cdr3_nt: TGTGCCAGCAGCAAAACCGACGGGGGGGCCCAGTACTTC